These 13 T cell receptor beta chains share one sample of origin, sequenced in a study of Ad26.COV2.S vaccination and SARS-CoV-2 variants. TCRdb's table, derived via immunoSEQ multiplex PCR, lists solely in-frame clones and lacks some. The repertoire consists of about 390,000 clones, with 80% to 95% occurring once and the leading ten covering under 2%. The treatment is: about 20 received Ad26.COV2.S at low or high dose, single or two shots; about five received placebo; per-sample allocation not given. The samples date from day 63 after the first vaccine or placebo injection. The starting material was peripheral blood, obtained in a trial of Ad26.COV2.S vaccine versus placebo. The receptors shown here come from a person aged 18 to 65 who received the Ad26.COV2.S COVID-19 vaccine or a placebo.

The J gene is TRBJ1-1, the V gene TRBV4-1; 10 bases agree with TRBD1. Per germline, CDR1 MGHRA and CDR2 YSYEKL. The length of the CDR3 is 16 residues. The junction had 8 bases not matched to a gene; V was cut back by 4 bases and J by 3 bases. DNA of the CDR3: TGCGCCAGCAGCCTCTCGACAGGGGGCGTTTACACTGAAGCTTTCTTT. Translation: CASSLSTGGVYTEAFF.

The chain has TRBV19 and TRBJ1-2; D is uncertain. CDR1 is LNHDA and CDR2 is SQIVND in the germline V gene (reference sequence). The CDR3 extends over 12 amino acids. This CDR3 is CGARGPRYGYTF. CDR3 coding DNA: TGTGGTGCCCGAGGGCCGCGATATGGCTACACCTTC.

The chain couples TRBV12-3 or TRBV12-4 to TRBJ2-7; TRBD2 might be the D (5 bases). The germline V and J ends were trimmed by 3 bases and 9 bases, with 9 bases remaining between them. This CDR3 contains 11 residues. In DNA, the CDR3 is TGTGCCAGCAGTTTCGAGGGAAGGCAGTACTTC. Protein: CASSFEGRQYF.

The rearrangement uses TRBV15 and TRBJ2-5; no clear D gene. The CDR3 has 19 amino acids. The germline V gene encodes CDR1 LNHNV and CDR2 YYDKDF (reference sequence). Deletions cut 1 base from V and 5 bases from J, with 26 bases between. In nucleotides, the CDR3 is TGTGCCACCAGCAGAGTGGAAGGCCTCCTCCCGTCATATGGGGAGACCCAGTACTTC. Translated, it gives CATSRVEGLLPSYGETQYF.

This clone was seen once. The chain uses TRBV7-9 and TRBJ2-7, with 16 bases matching TRBD2. CDR3 length: 18 amino acids. Germline assignment: CDR1 SEHNR and CDR2 FQNEAQ (reference sequence). V was clipped by 4 bases and J by 1 base; unmatched bases: 7. CDR3 loop: CASSSPGTSGGVSYEQYF. The CDR3 region has the DNA TGTGCCAGCAGCTCTCCCGGGACTAGCGGGGGGGTGTCCTACGAGCAGTACTTC.

The rearrangement uses TRBV27 and TRBJ2-7; D possibly corresponds to TRBD1 (6 bases). V was trimmed by 2 bases and J by 2 bases, leaving 19 bases between them. From germline, CDR1 is MNHEY and CDR2 SMNVEV (reference sequence). This CDR3 contains 17 residues. The CDR3 region has the DNA TGTGCCAGCAGTTTACTGAAACCTCAGGGGATCCCCTACGAGCAGTACTTC. Its translation: CASSLLKPQGIPYEQYF.

This clone was recorded only once. The J gene is TRBJ1-3, the V gene TRBV18; no firm D call. From germline, CDR1 is KGHSH and CDR2 LQKENI. V was shortened by 2 bases and J by 0 bases, with 8 bases between the two germline ends. This CDR3 spans 15 amino acids. The CDR3 DNA follows: TGTGCCAGCTCACCAAAGATATTCTCTGGAAACACCATATATTTT. Its translation: CASSPKIFSGNTIYF.

The chain has TRBV11-2 and TRBJ1-1; D is unresolved. V dropped 1 base and J dropped 5 bases, with 8 bases sitting between them. The CDR3 is 13 amino acids. The germline V gene has CDR1 SGHAT and CDR2 FQNNGV. This CDR3 reads CASSLGVGTEAFF. DNA for the CDR3: TGTGCCAGCAGCTTAGGTGTGGGTACTGAAGCTTTCTTT.

The CDR3 region has the DNA TGTGCCAGCAGCTTAGCCCCAGGGCTCCAGTATTTT. This encodes CASSLAPGLQYF. The chain links TRBV11-2 to TRBJ2-3, with a tentative D call TRBD1 (5 bases). CDR3 length: 12 amino acids. The germline V gene has CDR1 SGHAT and CDR2 FQNNGV. The germline V and J ends were trimmed by 1 base and 12 bases, with 11 bases remaining between them.

The chain recombines TRBV2 with TRBJ2-2, with TRBD2 as a possible D gene (6 bases). V was shortened by 8 bases and J by 5 bases, with 9 bases between the two germline ends. The CDR3 is 12 residues long. Germline CDR1 reads SNHLY; CDR2 reads FYNNEI. The CDR3 nucleotides are TGTGCCAGCCGACGGGGGACCGGGGAGCTGTTTTTT. It codes for CASRRGTGELFF.

The V gene is TRBV4-1, the J gene TRBJ1-3, with no clear D. There are 15 residues in the CDR3. V was cut by 0 bases and J by 4 bases, with 10 bases left in between. CDR1 is MGHRA and CDR2 is YSYEKL in the germline V gene. CDR3 sequence (DNA): TGCGCCAGCAGCCAAGATTTATCGGGAGGAAACACCATATATTTT. It is translated as CASSQDLSGGNTIYF.

The chain recombines TRBV3-1 (or the pseudogene TRBV3-2) with TRBJ1-5; the match to TRBD1 covers 7 bases. In germline, CDR1 is LGHDT, CDR2 YNNKEL (reference sequence). J lost 6 bases, V lost 3 bases, and 5 bases had no gene match. CDR3 length equals 14 residues. CDR3 sequence reads: CASSQGQSGQPQHF. CDR3 DNA: TGTGCCAGCAGCCAGGGACAGTCAGGTCAGCCCCAGCATTTT.

The chain couples TRBV3-1 (or the pseudogene TRBV3-2) to TRBJ2-5, with TRBD2 as a possible D gene (6 bases). CDR3 length: 17 amino acids. The germline V gene has CDR1 LGHDT and CDR2 YNNKEL (reference sequence). Trimming took off 0 bases at V and 5 bases at J, with 19 bases between the two ends. DNA of the CDR3: TGTGCCAGCAGCCAAGACACCCTCGGAGGGGTAGGGGAGACCCAGTACTTC. This translates into CASSQDTLGGVGETQYF.